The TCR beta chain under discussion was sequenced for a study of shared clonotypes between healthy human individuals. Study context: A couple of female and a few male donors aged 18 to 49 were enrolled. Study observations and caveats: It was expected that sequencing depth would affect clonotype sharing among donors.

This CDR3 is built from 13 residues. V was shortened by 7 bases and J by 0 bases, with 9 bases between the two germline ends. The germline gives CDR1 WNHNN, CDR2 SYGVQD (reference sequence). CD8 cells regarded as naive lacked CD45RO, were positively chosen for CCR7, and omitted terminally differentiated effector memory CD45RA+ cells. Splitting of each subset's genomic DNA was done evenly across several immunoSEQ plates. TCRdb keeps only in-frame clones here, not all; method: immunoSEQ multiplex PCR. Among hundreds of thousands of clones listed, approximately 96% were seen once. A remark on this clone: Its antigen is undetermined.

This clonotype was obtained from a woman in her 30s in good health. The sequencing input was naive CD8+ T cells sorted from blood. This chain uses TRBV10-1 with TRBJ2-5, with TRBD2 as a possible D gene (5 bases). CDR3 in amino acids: CASIPGNQETQYF. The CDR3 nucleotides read TGCGCCAGCATTCCCGGGAACCAAGAGACCCAGTACTTC.